Reported below is one TCR beta chain. Antigen specificity is unknown. Here immunoSEQ multiplex PCR was the method, and the copy in TCRdb shows in-frame clones only, minus some. The sample consists of 70,000 or so clones, about 82% of them appearing once. These data belong to a study of OX40 agonist ivuxolimab in advanced cancers. Study summary: Across the patients, intravenous ivuxolimab was delivered every 2 weeks at 0.01 to 10 mg/kg.

The germline V gene has CDR1 SGHRS and CDR2 YFSETQ. V lost 1 base and J 2 bases, leaving 13 bases between the germline ends. The CDR3 has 16 residues. Broader study findings: More expanded clones were seen, on average, in CD8+ T cells than in CD4+.

The chain combines TRBV5-1 with TRBJ2-1; D is uncertain. Sequencing was performed on CD4+ or CD8+ T cells sorted from blood, taken in a trial of the OX40 agonist ivuxolimab. This TCR was sampled from an adult with an advanced solid tumor such as melanoma, head and neck, liver or kidney cancer. CDR3 protein: CASSLIKGLAYNEQFF. The DNA for the CDR3 is TGCGCCAGCAGCTTGATCAAGGGCCTGGCCTACAATGAGCAGTTCTTC.